This T cell receptor (beta chain) originates from a study of blood T cell repertoires in COVID-19. CDR1 and CDR2 from the germline V gene are SGDLS and YYNGEE. Trimming shortened V by 6 bases and J by 5 bases, and 15 bases separated the two germline ends. The CDR3 sequence is 13 residues long. Assay: immunoSEQ multiplex PCR; the TCRdb copy retains only in-frame clones and omits some. Of roughly 180,000 clones detected, roughly four fifths appear once; the ten largest clones hold around 7%. The sample taken for sequencing was peripheral blood. The chain is built from TRBV9 and TRBJ2-7; weak D call: TRBD1 (6 bases). The clonotype was recovered from a human donor in a cohort sampled during active COVID-19. The CDR3 reads CASNRGGRHEQYF. CDR3 in DNA: TGTGCCAGCAACCGAGGGGGACGGCACGAGCAGTACTTC.